This T cell receptor (beta chain) was captured in a study of blood T cells in healthy people across ages. The authors ran a second PCR of 7 to 11 cycles using a sample-barcoded 5' primer and a J-beta primer mix. Each cDNA molecule was tagged by a template-switch adaptor that had 12 random nucleotides. TCRdb passed the 5' RACE reads through MiXCR, listing each CDR3 protein once. The data contain hundreds of thousands of distinct CDR3 sequences, about 56% of them seen just once; the ten biggest clones take up 20% to 30%. Trimming stripped 1 base from V and 5 bases from J, with 7 bases between. Per the germline V gene, CDR1 is SGHRS and CDR2 is YFSETQ. CDR3 length: 13 amino acids.

The TCR comes from a man in his forties in good health. Input material: blood. The chain carries TRBV5-1 and TRBJ2-1, with D uncertain. In DNA, the CDR3 is TGCGCCAGCAGCTTGAAGACCAACAATGAGCAGTTCTTC. This codes for CASSLKTNNEQFF.